Listed below are T cell receptor beta chains from one sample, sequenced in a study of graft-versus-host responses after intestinal transplantation. Libraries were prepared by immunoSEQ multiplex PCR; TCRdb keeps only in-frame clonotypes and omits some of them. This sample has under 9,500 clones, with approximately 79% found just once. The source material was ileum tissue, sampled 494 days after intestinal transplant. These receptors all stem from a human patient who received an intestinal transplant, so some T cells may come from the graft donor. Both conserved end residues are trimmed from each CDR3.

j_call v_call cdr3_aa
TRBJ2-3 TRBV5-1 ASISGLAGSTDTQY
TRBJ2-1 TRBV5-5 ASSLSAGGYNEQF
TRBJ2-3 TRBV28 ASSLWLGTTDTQY
TRBJ2-3 TRBV5-5 ASSPSSGRPDTQY
TRBJ2-7 TRBV11-2 ASSLEGTGAYEQY
TRBJ2-4 TRBV18 ASSPPGGKNIQY
TRBJ2-3 TRBV28 ASSWAGARGTDTQY
TRBJ2-4 TRBV19 ASSIDGASRAKNIQY
TRBJ2-7 TRBV2 ATTPSYEQY
TRBJ2-3 TRBV11-2 ASSLDLGLHTQY
TRBJ2-7 TRBV18 ASSPRGAEQY
TRBJ2-6 TRBV5-1 ASSLAAGANVLT
TRBJ1-2 TRBV15 ATSSNRAGGYT
TRBJ2-3 TRBV27 ASSLNRLQGRGDTQY
TRBJ2-6 TRBV11-3 ASSSALDRQSRANVLT
TRBJ2-1 TRBV6-1 ASSELSSGALANEQF
TRBJ2-1 TRBV11-2 ASSLDRAYNEQF
TRBJ1-2 TRBV5-6 ASSLGSGNYGYT
TRBJ2-7 TRBV6-1 ASSAGGLAGTYEQY
TRBJ2-7 TRBV2 ASSGRAYEQY
TRBJ2-1 TRBV11-3 ASSLEQGGYNEQF
TRBJ2-1 TRBV9 ASSVARQGYNEQF
TRBJ2-3 TRBV5-5 ASSFPRNGLTDTQY
TRBJ1-6 TRBV6-6 ASSSGKQGGNSPLH
TRBJ2-5 TRBV18 ASSPRQGRETQY
TRBJ2-5 TRBV6-6 ASRKAGWSETQY
TRBJ1-5 TRBV29-1 SVGSGNQPQH
TRBJ2-3 TRBV5-3 ARSSSGTSTDTQY
TRBJ2-1 TRBV5-1 ASSLLAGSSYNEQF
TRBJ2-5 TRBV6-1 ASSEVAGVQETQY
TRBJ1-1 TRBV11-2 ASSHSYMNTEAF
TRBJ1-5 TRBV27 ASSLSSNQPQH
TRBJ1-1 TRBV25-1 ASRGQANTEAF
TRBJ1-3 TRBV7-8 ASSSQPGQGTSRGNTIY
TRBJ1-5 TRBV2 ASSPQGGPQH
TRBJ2-3 TRBV10-1 ASTRGVGDTQY
TRBJ2-7 TRBV7-3 ASSPDRGGEQY
TRBJ2-1 TRBV6-5 ASSREPHNEQF
TRBJ2-1 TRBV10-3 AISESGNEQF
TRBJ1-3 TRBV30 AWSPSGNTIY
TRBJ2-3 TRBV5-8 ASSLWAGYTDTQY
TRBJ2-5 TRBV5-1 ASSPGGGETQY
TRBJ2-4 TRBV5-4 ASSLAGAKNIQY
TRBJ2-1 TRBV2 ASGGSSYNEQF
TRBJ2-2 TRBV30 AWSHLNTGELF
TRBJ1-5 TRBV15 ATSRTRTDNQPQH